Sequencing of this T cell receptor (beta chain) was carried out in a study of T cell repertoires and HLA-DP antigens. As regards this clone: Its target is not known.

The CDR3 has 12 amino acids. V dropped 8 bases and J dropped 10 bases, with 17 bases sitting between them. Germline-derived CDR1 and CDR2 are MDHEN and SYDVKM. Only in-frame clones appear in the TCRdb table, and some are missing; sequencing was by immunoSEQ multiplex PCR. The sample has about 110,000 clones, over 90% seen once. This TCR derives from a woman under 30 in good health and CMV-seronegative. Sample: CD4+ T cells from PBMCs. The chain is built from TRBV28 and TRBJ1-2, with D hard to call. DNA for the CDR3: TGTGCCAGCTCACCCCCTCGGGTAGTCTACACCTTC. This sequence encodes CASSPPRVVYTF.